A selection of T cell receptor beta chains follows, all from one sample in a study of cytomegalovirus exposure and HLA in healthy donors. This table comes from immunoSEQ multiplex PCR, and its TCRdb copy is limited to in-frame clones, with some not included. This repertoire shows around 94,000 clones, approximately 77% found once; its top ten account for 8.5% to 10%. The specimen sequenced was PBMCs. The source is a male donor in good health and CMV-seropositive. CDR3s include the opening cysteine and the closing phenylalanine or tryptophan. A D gene is named only where the DNA matches it firmly. Clone sizes are given selectively: once, few, many, or a class where the clone is expanded.

d_gene: TRBD2; abundance: .; j_gene: TRBJ2-7; v_gene: TRBV4-1; CDR3aa: CASSQVGTNPSYEQYF; CDR3nt: TGCGCCAGCAGCCAAGTAGGGACTAACCCTTCCTACGAGCAGTACTTC
d_gene: TRBD1; abundance: .; j_gene: TRBJ1-5; v_gene: TRBV7-9; CDR3aa: CSSSLGTGGQPQHF; CDR3nt: TGTTCCAGCAGCTTGGGGACAGGGGGTCAGCCCCAGCATTTT
d_gene: TRBD2; abundance: .; j_gene: TRBJ2-1; v_gene: TRBV2; CDR3aa: CASRIGLAGVYEQFF; CDR3nt: TGTGCCAGCAGAATCGGCCTAGCGGGAGTCTATGAGCAGTTCTTC
d_gene: TRBD1; abundance: .; j_gene: TRBJ2-5; v_gene: TRBV5-1; CDR3aa: CASSLGQGPQETQYF; CDR3nt: TGCGCCAGCAGCCTGGGACAGGGGCCACAAGAGACCCAGTACTTC
d_gene: TRBD2; abundance: .; j_gene: TRBJ2-1; v_gene: TRBV29-1; CDR3aa: CSPRTSGSDEQFF; CDR3nt: TGCAGCCCACGGACTAGCGGGAGTGATGAGCAGTTCTTC
d_gene: TRBD2; abundance: .; j_gene: TRBJ2-4; v_gene: TRBV7-2; CDR3aa: CASSSGLAGLQRAKNSQYF; CDR3nt: TGTGCCAGCAGCTCTGGACTAGCGGGACTTCAACGGGCCAAAAACAGTCAGTACTTC
d_gene: .; abundance: .; j_gene: TRBJ2-3; v_gene: TRBV10-3; CDR3aa: CAISPGLSTDTQYF; CDR3nt: TGTGCCATCAGCCCCGGACTGAGCACAGATACGCAGTATTTT
d_gene: .; abundance: .; j_gene: TRBJ2-7; v_gene: TRBV19; CDR3aa: CASSTPGISYEQYF; CDR3nt: TGTGCCAGTAGTACCCCGGGGATCTCCTACGAGCAGTACTTC
d_gene: .; abundance: .; j_gene: TRBJ2-1; v_gene: TRBV9; CDR3aa: CASSVGNAGNEQFF; CDR3nt: TGTGCCAGCAGCGTAGGTAACGCGGGGAATGAGCAGTTCTTC
d_gene: .; abundance: .; j_gene: TRBJ2-7; v_gene: TRBV4-3; CDR3aa: CASSQDPGTYEQYF; CDR3nt: TGCGCCAGCAGCCAAGATCCAGGAACCTACGAGCAGTACTTC
d_gene: TRBD1; abundance: .; j_gene: TRBJ2-1; v_gene: TRBV5-4; CDR3aa: CASRESTGSYNEQFF; CDR3nt: TGTGCCAGCAGGGAATCGACAGGGTCCTACAATGAGCAGTTCTTC
d_gene: .; abundance: .; j_gene: TRBJ2-7; v_gene: TRBV28; CDR3aa: CAISEPRSPPYEQYF; CDR3nt: TGTGCCATCTCAGAGCCGAGGTCTCCTCCCTACGAGCAGTACTTC
d_gene: .; abundance: .; j_gene: TRBJ2-5; v_gene: TRBV12-5; CDR3aa: CASGPWGEETQYF; CDR3nt: TGTGCTAGTGGCCCCTGGGGGGAAGAGACCCAGTACTTC
d_gene: .; abundance: once; j_gene: TRBJ1-1; v_gene: TRBV5-6; CDR3aa: CASSLAPGGRNTEAFF; CDR3nt: TGTGCCAGCAGCTTGGCTCCGGGGGGGAGGAACACTGAAGCTTTCTTT
d_gene: .; abundance: .; j_gene: TRBJ1-6; v_gene: TRBV30; CDR3aa: CAWSVGGSLPNLSPLHF; CDR3nt: TGTGCCTGGAGTGTGGGGGGATCTCTGCCAAATCTGTCACCCCTCCACTTT
d_gene: .; abundance: .; j_gene: TRBJ2-1; v_gene: TRBV6-5; CDR3aa: CASSYTASYNEQFF; CDR3nt: TGTGCCAGCAGTTACACAGCCTCCTACAATGAGCAGTTCTTC
d_gene: .; abundance: .; j_gene: TRBJ2-5; v_gene: TRBV5-1; CDR3aa: CASSSGQETQYF; CDR3nt: TGCGCCAGCAGCTCCGGCCAAGAGACCCAGTACTTC
d_gene: TRBD1; abundance: few; j_gene: TRBJ1-5; v_gene: TRBV5-1; CDR3aa: CASSLGGTGDQPQHF; CDR3nt: TGCGCCAGCAGCTTAGGGGGGACAGGAGATCAGCCCCAGCATTTT
d_gene: TRBD2; abundance: .; j_gene: TRBJ2-1; v_gene: TRBV7-3; CDR3aa: CASSQGGGNEQFF; CDR3nt: TGTGCCAGCAGCCAAGGCGGGGGGAATGAGCAGTTCTTC
d_gene: .; abundance: .; j_gene: TRBJ2-7; v_gene: TRBV7-6; CDR3aa: CASSPRGTPLLAYEQYF; CDR3nt: TGTGCCAGCAGCCCAAGGGGGACCCCCCTTTTAGCCTACGAGCAGTACTTC
d_gene: TRBD1; abundance: .; j_gene: TRBJ2-3; v_gene: TRBV9; CDR3aa: CASSVGVGDSSTDTQYF; CDR3nt: TGTGCCAGCAGCGTAGGTGTAGGGGACAGCAGCACAGATACGCAGTATTTT
d_gene: .; abundance: .; j_gene: TRBJ1-4; v_gene: TRBV5-1; CDR3aa: CASSLEYSTNEKLFF; CDR3nt: TGCGCCAGCAGCTTGGAGTACTCAACTAATGAAAAACTGTTTTTT
d_gene: TRBD1; abundance: .; j_gene: TRBJ2-7; v_gene: TRBV5-1; CDR3aa: CASSREPGQGFEQYF; CDR3nt: TGCGCCAGCAGCCGAGAGCCCGGACAGGGTTTCGAGCAGTACTTC
d_gene: TRBD2; abundance: once; j_gene: TRBJ2-5; v_gene: TRBV19; CDR3aa: CASSTPGLAFRETQYF; CDR3nt: TGTGCCAGTAGTACCCCGGGACTAGCGTTCCGGGAGACCCAGTACTTC